This section outlines one T cell receptor (beta chain) sequence together with its context. The sample belongs to a study of T cell responses to AZD1222 COVID-19 vaccine. Profiled with immunoSEQ multiplex PCR; TCRdb holds only in-frame clones, not every one. The sample carries about 130,000 clones, 92% recorded once. The receptor's source is an adult in good health. The sequencing used peripheral blood, collected on day 0 of AZD1222 vaccination.

In DNA, the CDR3 is TGTGCCAGTAGTATAGGCGGGACAGGCTCTCAGCCCCAGCATTTT. This codes for CASSIGGTGSQPQHF. The chain is built from TRBV19 and TRBJ1-5; 8 bases align to TRBD1. The V and J ends lost 1 base and 6 bases, in that order; junction bases with no gene match: 5. The CDR3 covers 15 residues. Germline V CDR1 and CDR2: LNHDA, SQIVND (reference sequence).